A single T cell receptor (beta chain) is shown here with its context. Locally advanced or metastatic urothelial carcinoma affected the patients. Synthetic templates analogous to TCR were spiked into all PCRs individually. The method was immunoSEQ multiplex PCR; TCRdb's version includes in-frame clones alone and lacks a portion of them. The table lists about 84,000 clones, 82% of them singletons, with more than 8% in the top ten. These data come from a study of PD-L1 blockade in urothelial cancer. Turning to the study itself: Researchers looked at the blood 3 weeks (second dose) and 6 weeks after treatment began.

The sample consisted of PBMCs, taken around atezolizumab (anti-PD-L1) treatment. This clonotype originated in a man aged 70-80 years with urothelial cancer.

The chain's CDR3 is CASSEAGTPQETQYF. CDR3 in DNA: TGTGCCAGCAGTGAAGCCGGGACACCGCAAGAGACCCAGTACTTC. The chain joins TRBV6-1 to TRBJ2-5, with D tentatively TRBD1 (6 bases). V was pared by 0 bases and J by 2 bases, with 10 bases between. This CDR3 is built from 15 residues. CDR1 is MNHNS and CDR2 is SASEGT in the germline V gene.